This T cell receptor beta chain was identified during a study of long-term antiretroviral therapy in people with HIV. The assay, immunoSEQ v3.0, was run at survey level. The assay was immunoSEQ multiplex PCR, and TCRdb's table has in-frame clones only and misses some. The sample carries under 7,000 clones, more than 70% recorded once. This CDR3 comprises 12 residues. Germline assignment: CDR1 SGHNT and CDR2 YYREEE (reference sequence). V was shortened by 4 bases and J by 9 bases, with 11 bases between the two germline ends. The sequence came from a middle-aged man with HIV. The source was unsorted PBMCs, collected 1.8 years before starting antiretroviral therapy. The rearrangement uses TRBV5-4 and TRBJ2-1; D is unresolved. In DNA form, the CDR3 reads TGTGCCAGCAGCGTAGGATCGGGTGAGCAGTTCTTC. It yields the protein CASSVGSGEQFF.